These 8 T cell receptor beta chains came from one sample sequenced in a study of T-cell reconstitution after alpha-beta-depleted transplantation in children. Unique molecular identifiers featured in how the TCRbeta library was prepared. TCRdb used MiXCR to reprocess the PCR reads, holding one entry per CDR3 protein. This sample has 350,000 to 450,000 distinct CDR3 sequences, with 20% found just once. The sample here was PBMCs from the stem cell graft donor, taken from the stem cell graft. Receptor source: a human donor who donated a stem cell graft to a child with acute myeloid leukemia.

The chain combines TRBV2 with TRBJ1-5; 7 positions agree with TRBD1. Germline loops: CDR1 SNHLY, CDR2 FYNNEI. V shed 4 bases, J shed 5 bases, and the junction held 5 bases outside the gene matches. The CDR3 spans 14 residues. The CDR3 here is CASSGVQGDQPQHF. The CDR3 nucleotides read TGTGCCAGCAGTGGGGTCCAGGGGGATCAGCCCCAGCATTTT.

This clonotype was observed a few times. V and J are TRBV24-1 and TRBJ2-1; 8 bases agree with TRBD2. V gave up 1 base and J gave up 0 bases; unmatched junction bases: 19. Germline CDR1 reads KGHDR; CDR2 reads SFDVKD. The CDR3 totals 22 residues. The CDR3 is CATSDFLPAGKAGGTSYNEQFF. Written as DNA, the CDR3 is TGTGCCACCAGTGATTTCTTGCCGGCAGGGAAGGCGGGAGGCACCTCCTACAATGAGCAGTTCTTC.

The chain employs TRBV12-3 or TRBV12-4 and TRBJ2-1, with 7 bases lining up with TRBD2. The CDR3 runs 17 residues. J gave up 2 bases and V 4 bases, and 11 bases lay outside the gene matches. In DNA form, the CDR3 reads TGTGCCAGCAGTTCTCCCCTATGGGCGGGGGCCTACAATGAGCAGTTCTTC. Amino acid sequence: CASSSPLWAGAYNEQFF.

The sample holds a few counts of this clonotype. J is TRBJ2-1 and V is TRBV20-1; unclear D gene. The V gene's germline CDR1 is DFQATT and CDR2 SNEGSKA (reference sequence). There are 13 residues in the CDR3. V dropped 0 bases and J dropped 9 bases, with 12 bases sitting between them. CDR3 nucleotides: TGCAGTGCTAGAGACGGGTCCATGGGTGAGCAGTTCTTC. Its protein product is CSARDGSMGEQFF.

This clonotype has more than one count but fewer than ten. The chain couples TRBV4-2 to TRBJ2-1; D unclear. V was trimmed by 0 bases and J by 0 bases, leaving 9 bases between them. In germline, CDR1 is LGHNA, CDR2 YNFKEQ. This CDR3 has 16 residues. The CDR3 DNA follows: TGTGCCAGCAGCCAAGAGAAAACCAGCTCCTACAATGAGCAGTTCTTC. It specifies CASSQEKTSSYNEQFF.

In its sample, this clonotype was seen a few times. The rearrangement links TRBV20-1 to TRBJ2-7; TRBD1 might be the D (6 bases). CDR1 and CDR2 (germline): DFQATT, SNEGSKA (reference sequence). The CDR3 has 14 amino acids. The germline V and J ends were trimmed by 0 bases and 5 bases, with 14 bases remaining between them. In DNA, the CDR3 is TGCAGTGCTAGAGATCTGACAGGTGGAGACGAGCAGTACTTC. Translation gives CSARDLTGGDEQYF.

The V call is TRBV25-1, the J call TRBJ1-1; D gene uncertain. Germline CDR1 MGHDK, CDR2 SYGVNS. CDR3 length equals 11 residues. Trimming took 6 bases from V and 11 from J, leaving 13 bases between them. The CDR3 DNA reads TGTGCCAGCAGAGAAGACGCTGGCGCTTTCTTT. Protein: CASREDAGAFF.

V gene TRBV2 combines with J gene TRBJ2-4; the D is unclear. CDR1 and CDR2 (germline): SNHLY, FYNNEI. There are 12 residues in the CDR3. Deletions cut 4 bases from V and 7 bases from J, with 8 bases between. The CDR3 bases are TGTGCCAGCAGTGTAGCAGCGAACATTCAGTACTTC. Its translation: CASSVAANIQYF.